One sample yielded the 27 T cell receptor beta chains listed below, sequenced in a study of cytotoxic CD8 clonotypes in ibrutinib-treated CLL. This table comes from immunoSEQ multiplex PCR, and its TCRdb copy is limited to in-frame clones, with some not included. The table lists some 130,000 clones, approximately 85% of them singletons. Specimen: PBMCs, collected after 24 months of ibrutinib treatment. The receptors come from a human donor with chronic lymphocytic leukemia.

The chain couples TRBV2 to TRBJ1-5; the D gene is possibly TRBD1 (6 bases). V was cut by 7 bases and J by 6 bases, with 16 bases left in between. This CDR3 is 14 amino acids long. Per germline, CDR1 SNHLY and CDR2 FYNNEI. DNA of the CDR3: TGTGCCAGCAAAAACAGGGAAGGGGTTCAGCCCCAGCATTTT. This translates into CASKNREGVQPQHF. Variable domain in full (rest from reference TRBV2 and TRBJ1-5): EPEVTQTPSHQVTQMGQEVILRCVPISNHLYFYWYRQILGQKVEFLVSFYNNEISEKSEIFDDQFSVERPDGSNFTLKIRSTKLEDSAMYFCASKNREGVQPQHFGDGTRLSIL.

Here the CDR3 DNA reads TGTGCCAGCAGCTTAAAGGGTAGCTCTAATGAAAAACTGTTTTTT. It translates to CASSLKGSSNEKLFF. This chain links TRBV7-9 with TRBJ1-4; D gene unclear. The CDR3 has 15 residues. Per the germline V gene, CDR1 is SEHNR and CDR2 is FQNEAQ (reference sequence). The V end was cut by 2 bases, the J end by 3 bases, with 10 bases between.

This chain joins TRBV5-4 and TRBJ2-1; D assignment may be TRBD1 or TRBD2 (6 bases each). Trimming shortened V by 3 bases and J by 5 bases, and 15 bases separated the two germline ends. CDR1 SGHNT and CDR2 YYREEE come from the germline V gene (reference sequence). The CDR3 covers 15 residues. The CDR3 loop reads CASSSVSRDNNEQFF. In DNA form, the CDR3 reads TGTGCCAGCAGCTCAGTCTCGCGGGACAACAATGAGCAGTTCTTC.

The rearrangement joins TRBV19 to TRBJ2-7; 9 bases are shared with TRBD1. V lost 6 bases, J lost 2 bases, and 5 bases stayed unmatched. The CDR3 is 14 amino acids. Germline loops: CDR1 LNHDA, CDR2 SQIVND (reference sequence). This CDR3 reads CASRKRTGAYEQYF. CDR3 nucleotides: TGTGCCAGTAGGAAGAGGACAGGGGCCTACGAGCAGTACTTC. Complete variable domain (other parts from reference TRBV19 and TRBJ2-7): DGGITQSPKYLFRKEGQNVTLSCEQNLNHDAMYWYRQDPGQGLRLIYYSQIVNDFQKGDIAEGYSVSREKKESFPLTVTSAQKNPTAFYLCASRKRTGAYEQYFGPGTRLTVT.

The genes are TRBV7-2 and TRBJ1-1; D ambiguous. V was shortened by 0 bases and J by 1 base, with 9 bases between the two germline ends. Germline-derived CDR1 and CDR2 are SGHTA and FQGNSA. CDR3 length: 15 amino acids. The CDR3 here is CASSLATARNTEAFF. CDR3 nucleotides: TGTGCCAGCAGCTTAGCCACAGCCCGGAACACTGAAGCTTTCTTT.

V usage is TRBV5-6 and J usage is TRBJ2-7; D ambiguous. There are 13 residues in the CDR3. Per the germline V gene, CDR1 is SGHDT and CDR2 is YYEEEE. Trimming removed 2 bases at V and 7 bases at J, with 13 bases between. CDR3: CASSFSGGWEQYF. Here the CDR3 DNA reads TGTGCCAGCAGCTTTTCGGGCGGCTGGGAGCAGTACTTC.

The rearrangement links TRBV7-7 to TRBJ2-5; D may correspond to TRBD1 or TRBD2 (6 bases each). The CDR3 length is 15 residues. Germline V lookup: CDR1 SSHAT, CDR2 FNYEAQ (reference sequence). CDR3 sequence (DNA): TGTGCTAGCGGTGCCCTACAGGGAAGCCAGGAGACCCAGTACTTC. This gives the protein CASGALQGSQETQYF. Filled out from reference TRBV7-7 and TRBJ2-5, the complete variable domain reads GAGVSQSPRYKVTKRGQDVTLRCDPISSHATLYWYQQALGQGPEFLTYFNYEAQPDKSGLPSDRFSAERPEGSISTLTIQRTEQRDSAMYRCASGALQGSQETQYFGPGTRLLVL.

The chain employs TRBV19 and TRBJ2-6, with 8 bases identical to TRBD1. This CDR3 is 19 amino acids long. Germline CDR1 LNHDA, CDR2 SQIVND (reference sequence). V trimming: 1 base; J trimming: 0 bases; junction bases outside the gene matches: 8. The CDR3 DNA reads as TGTGCCAGTAGTATAGGGAACAGGGGGAGCTACTCTGGGGCCAACGTCCTGACTTTC. Its protein product is CASSIGNRGSYSGANVLTF.

V is TRBV28 and J is TRBJ2-7, with a weak D call TRBD1 (5 bases). Trimming removed 5 bases from V and 2 bases from J, with 13 bases in between. Germline lookup yields CDR1 MDHEN and CDR2 SYDVKM. The CDR3 extends over 14 amino acids. CDR3 amino acids: CASSGAARAYEQYF. The CDR3 nucleotides are TGTGCCAGCAGTGGTGCGGCCAGGGCCTACGAGCAGTACTTC.

The chain uses TRBV15 and TRBJ1-4; D possibly corresponds to TRBD1 (6 bases). This CDR3 has 15 residues. Germline values: CDR1 LNHNV, CDR2 YYDKDF (reference sequence). V was clipped by 2 bases and J by 7 bases, with 14 bases between them. The CDR3 here is CATSRNTLRGEKLFF. The CDR3, as DNA: TGTGCCACCAGCAGAAACACGCTCAGGGGTGAAAAACTGTTTTTT. Variable domain in full (rest from reference TRBV15 and TRBJ1-4): DAMVIQNPRYQVTQFGKPVTLSCSQTLNHNVMYWYQQKSSQAPKLLFHYYDKDFNNEADTPDNFQSRRPNTSFCFLDIRSPGLGDTAMYLCATSRNTLRGEKLFFGSGTQLSVL.

Comment on this clone: Compared with germline, one end of the junction differs, possibly owing to a read error. The chain combines TRBV7-7 with TRBJ2-5; D may be TRBD1 (6 bases). CDR1 SSHAT and CDR2 FNYEAQ come from the germline V gene (reference sequence). The CDR3 runs 14 residues. In DNA form, the CDR3 reads TGTGCTAGCAGCTCACAGGGTTTTCCCGAGACCCAGTACTTC. Its translation: CASSSQGFPETQYF. Looking up the rest from reference TRBV7-7 and TRBJ2-5 gives the full variable domain: GAGVSQSPRYKVTKRGQDVTLRCDPISSHATLYWYQQALGQGPEFLTYFNYEAQPDKSGLPSDRFSAERPEGSISTLTIQRTEQRDSAMYRCASSSQGFPETQYFGPGTRLLVL.

CDR3 nucleotide sequence: TGTGCCAGTAGTATCTACAGGGGCTCTGGGGCCAACGTCCTGACTTTC. Translated, it gives CASSIYRGSGANVLTF. V gene TRBV19 combines with J gene TRBJ2-6; the match to TRBD1 covers 7 bases. The CDR3 length is 16 residues. Germline loops: CDR1 LNHDA, CDR2 SQIVND (reference sequence). Germline trimming cut 3 bases from V and 0 bases from J; bases unmatched to any gene: 2.

V is TRBV28 and J is TRBJ1-2, with D unresolved. The CDR3 sequence is 16 residues long. Germline lookup yields CDR1 MDHEN and CDR2 SYDVKM. With 6 bases removed from V and 1 base from J, the gap between germline ends came to 18 bases. CDR3 region: CASSSKPPTDNYGYTF. The CDR3 bases are TGTGCCAGCAGCAGCAAACCCCCCACAGATAACTATGGCTACACCTTC.

V is TRBV5-1 and J is TRBJ2-2; no reliable D call. The V end lost 4 bases, the J end lost 2 bases, and 6 bases lay between the germline ends. Germline lookup yields CDR1 SGHRS and CDR2 YFSETQ. CDR3 length: 13 residues. CDR3 amino acids: CASSAANTGELFF. The CDR3 region has the DNA TGCGCCAGCAGCGCAGCCAACACCGGGGAGCTGTTTTTT.

The chain joins TRBV11-2 to TRBJ2-7; 7 bases agree with TRBD1. Looked up from germline, CDR1 is SGHAT and CDR2 is FQNNGV. V shed 2 bases and J 4 bases; nucleotides not matched to a gene: 11. The CDR3 spans 16 residues. CDR3 in DNA: TGTGCCAGCAGCTTAAATCCTGGACAGGCGACTTACGAGCAGTACTTC. Encoded protein: CASSLNPGQATYEQYF.

About this clone: A much larger clone sits a single nucleotide away, making a read error possible. Other DNA sequences in the sample encode the same CDR3. V is TRBV7-2 and J is TRBJ1-6; no definite D call. CDR3 length equals 13 residues. CDR1 and CDR2 (germline): SGHTA, FQGNSA. The CDR3 loop is CASRRQDNSPLHF. The CDR3 DNA is TGCGCCAGCAGAAGGCAGGACAATTCACCCCTCCACTTT.

The J gene is TRBJ2-5, the V gene TRBV19; no clear D gene. Looked up from germline, CDR1 is LNHDA and CDR2 is SQIVND (reference sequence). This CDR3 is 13 amino acids long. The ends were cut back, 5 bases at V and 0 bases at J, with 7 bases in the middle. The CDR3 bases are TGTGCCAGTAGTGCCCAGGACCAAGAGACCCAGTACTTC. This sequence encodes CASSAQDQETQYF. The full variable domain, its missing parts supplied by reference TRBV19 and TRBJ2-5, is DGGITQSPKYLFRKEGQNVTLSCEQNLNHDAMYWYRQDPGQGLRLIYYSQIVNDFQKGDIAEGYSVSREKKESFPLTVTSAQKNPTAFYLCASSAQDQETQYFGPGTRLLVL.

This clone was picked up one time. The chain uses TRBV13 and TRBJ1-2, with unresolved D. The CDR3 has 14 residues. Germline CDR1 and CDR2: PRHDT and FYEKMQ (reference sequence). The V end was cut by 5 bases, the J end by 6 bases, with 16 bases between. The DNA for the CDR3 is TGTGCCAGCAGCGCCACGGGCCACGGCCATGGCTACACCTTC. Amino acid sequence: CASSATGHGHGYTF.

This clone appeared once. The chain joins TRBV27 to TRBJ2-1; TRBD2 agrees at 13 bases. The CDR3 contains 16 residues. J was trimmed by 7 bases and V by 6 bases; bases with no gene match: 9. The germline V gene encodes CDR1 MNHEY and CDR2 SMNVEV (reference sequence). The CDR3 loop reads CASSPAWTSGRNEQFF. CDR3 sequence (DNA): TGTGCCAGCAGCCCCGCCTGGACTAGCGGGAGAAATGAGCAGTTCTTC.

The CDR3 reads CASSPGTRSNQPQHF. CDR3 in DNA: TGTGCCAGCAGCCCCGGGACACGTAGCAATCAGCCCCAGCATTTT. The rearrangement uses TRBV7-2 and TRBJ1-5; D perhaps matches TRBD1 (6 bases). This CDR3 has 15 residues. CDR1 and CDR2 from the germline V gene are SGHTA and FQGNSA. V shed 5 bases and J shed 0 bases, with 11 bases lying between them.

This rearrangement joins TRBV5-7 to TRBJ1-5, with D possibly being TRBD1 (6 bases). TRBV5-7 is classed as an ORF, of uncertain function. V gave up 2 bases and J gave up 2 bases, with 11 bases separating them. There are 15 residues in the CDR3. The CDR3 DNA reads as TGTGCCAGCAGCTTTTTCTACAGGGGCAATCAGCCCCAGCATTTT. Translating it yields CASSFFYRGNQPQHF.

The genes are TRBV6-5 and TRBJ1-2, with no clear D. Looked up from germline, CDR1 is MNHEY and CDR2 is SVGAGI. This CDR3 region has 13 residues. V was cut by 2 bases and J by 2 bases, with 6 bases left in between. The DNA for the CDR3 is TGTGCCAGCAGTTACGAGAAAAACTATGGCTACACCTTC. As protein: CASSYEKNYGYTF.

This clone was seen once. The chain is built from TRBV7-9 and TRBJ2-7; 8 bases agree with TRBD1. Trimming cost V 5 bases and J 1 base; bases outside gene matches: 4. The CDR3 extends over 14 amino acids. CDR1 is SEHNR and CDR2 is FQNEAQ in the germline V gene (reference sequence). The CDR3 nucleotides read TGTGCCAGCAGCCACCGGGACAGGTCCTACGAGCAGTACTTC. Translating gives CASSHRDRSYEQYF.

The chain uses TRBV5-1 and TRBJ2-7; D possibly corresponds to TRBD1 (7 bases). The length of the CDR3 is 15 residues. CDR1 is SGHRS and CDR2 is YFSETQ in the germline V gene. Trimming pared 0 bases from V and 3 bases from J, leaving 13 bases between. This CDR3 is CASSLAAGGYYEQYF. DNA of the CDR3: TGCGCCAGCAGCTTGGCGGCAGGGGGGTACTACGAGCAGTACTTC.

The genes are TRBV7-9 and TRBJ2-2; 13 bases fit TRBD2. Trimming took 5 bases from V and 2 from J; bases not matched to a gene: 8. Looked up from germline, CDR1 is SEHNR and CDR2 is FQNEAQ (reference sequence). This CDR3 spans 18 amino acids. CDR3 in amino acids: CASSLMTSGRTNTGELFF. CDR3 coding DNA: TGTGCCAGCAGCCTCATGACTAGCGGGAGGACTAACACCGGGGAGCTGTTTTTT.

This chain joins TRBV28 and TRBJ1-2, with D perhaps matching TRBD1 (5 bases). Looked up from germline, CDR1 is MDHEN and CDR2 is SYDVKM. This CDR3 has 13 amino acids. V was clipped by 4 bases and J by 4 bases, with 10 bases between them. DNA of the CDR3: TGTGCCAGCAGTTCAACGACAGTCTATGGCTACACCTTC. Translating it yields CASSSTTVYGYTF.

The chain couples TRBV19 to TRBJ1-5; 7 bases match TRBD1. The junction had 8 bases not matched to a gene; V was cut back by 9 bases and J by 3 bases. Germline CDR1 and CDR2: LNHDA and SQIVND (reference sequence). The CDR3 sequence is 14 residues long. The CDR3 region has the DNA TGTGCCAGCTTGGGTGGGACAGACAATCAGCCCCAGCATTTT. Translating it yields CASLGGTDNQPQHF. The full variable domain, its missing parts supplied by reference TRBV19 and TRBJ1-5, is DGGITQSPKYLFRKEGQNVTLSCEQNLNHDAMYWYRQDPGQGLRLIYYSQIVNDFQKGDIAEGYSVSREKKESFPLTVTSAQKNPTAFYLCASLGGTDNQPQHFGDGTRLSIL.